The rows below give T cell receptor beta chains drawn from one sample of a study of cytomegalovirus exposure and HLA in healthy donors. Libraries were prepared by immunoSEQ multiplex PCR; TCRdb keeps only in-frame clonotypes and omits some of them. The data hold tens of thousands of clones, with over 60% observed a single time. The sequencing input was PBMCs. The receptors were sampled from a man aged 45-65 years in good health and CMV-seropositive. CDR3s include the opening cysteine and the closing phenylalanine or tryptophan. The D gene is left open where the match is weak. Not every row has a clone size; where given, it reads once, few, many or a size class.

length | J | size | V | D | DNA | CDR3
16 | TRBJ2-7 | NA | TRBV7-2 | NA | TGTGCCAGCAGCTTAGCTTGGGGCAGGTGGGAATACGAGCAGTACTTC | CASSLAWGRWEYEQYF
14 | TRBJ2-3 | NA | TRBV10-2 | NA | TGCGCCAGCAGGCTACAGAGTGGCACAGATACGCAGTATTTT | CASRLQSGTDTQYF
14 | TRBJ1-3 | NA | TRBV9 | NA | TGTGCCAGCAGCGTCAGGGGTGCCGGAAACACCATATATTTT | CASSVRGAGNTIYF
15 | TRBJ1-6 | NA | TRBV6-5 | NA | TGTGCCAGCAGTTACGCGGCGGTTGGTAATTCACCCCTCCACTTT | CASSYAAVGNSPLHF
14 | TRBJ1-2 | NA | TRBV25-1 | TRBD1 | TGTGCCAGCAGTTACGGACAGGGGAACTATGGCTACACCTTC | CASSYGQGNYGYTF
13 | TRBJ1-5 | NA | TRBV6-5 | TRBD1 | TGTGCCAGCAGGGAAACAGGGGCAGGGCCCCAGCATTTT | CASRETGAGPQHF
13 | TRBJ1-2 | NA | TRBV25-1 | TRBD1 | TGTGCCAGCAGCCGGACAGGGAGTAATGGCTACACCTTC | CASSRTGSNGYTF
15 | TRBJ2-3 | NA | TRBV5-8 | TRBD2 | TGTGCCAGCAACCTCTGGCGGGAGGGGGCAGATACGCAGTATTTT | CASNLWREGADTQYF
14 | TRBJ2-7 | NA | TRBV29-1 | NA | TGCAGCGTTCGCCCTAGACCCCCAACGGTCGAGCAGTACTTC | CSVRPRPPTVEQYF
15 | TRBJ2-2 | once | TRBV15 | TRBD1 | TGTGCCACCAGCAGGGACAGGGTAATTGCCGGGGAGCTGTTTTTT | CATSRDRVIAGELFF
16 | TRBJ2-2 | few | TRBV5-4 | TRBD2 | TGTGCCAGCAGTATGGGACTAGCGGGGAACACCGGGGAGCTGTTTTTT | CASSMGLAGNTGELFF
14 | TRBJ1-3 | NA | TRBV30 | TRBD1 | TGTGCCTGGAGTACTACAGGGGCTGGAAACACCATATATTTT | CAWSTTGAGNTIYF
12 | TRBJ2-7 | few | TRBV12-5 | NA | TGTGCTAGTGGTTTGAGAGCCTACGAGCAGTACTTC | CASGLRAYEQYF
14 | TRBJ1-2 | NA | TRBV5-1 | NA | TGCGCCAGCAGCTCAGGGTCTGGAAACTATGGCTACACCTTC | CASSSGSGNYGYTF
11 | TRBJ2-7 | NA | TRBV13 | NA | TGTGCCAGCAGCCTAAACTACGAGCAGTACTTC | CASSLNYEQYF
15 | TRBJ2-5 | NA | TRBV5-6 | TRBD2 | TGTGCCAGCAGCCGCCGGGAGGCTAGACAAGAGACCCAGTACTTC | CASSRREARQETQYF
15 | TRBJ2-1 | NA | TRBV2 | NA | TGTGCCAGCAGTGAAGAAGGAGTAGTCAACAATGAGCAGTTCTTC | CASSEEGVVNNEQFF
14 | TRBJ2-3 | NA | TRBV19 | NA | TGTGCCAGTAGCCTGGGGCTTCTCACAGATACGCAGTATTTT | CASSLGLLTDTQYF
15 | TRBJ2-7 | NA | TRBV7-2 | TRBD2 | TGTGCCAGCAGCTTACAGAGCGGGGGGGCCTTCGAGCAGTACTTC | CASSLQSGGAFEQYF
14 | TRBJ2-3 | once | TRBV29-1 | TRBD2 | TGCAGCGTTGAAAGGACTAGCGGTGCAGATACGCAGTATTTT | CSVERTSGADTQYF
16 | TRBJ1-4 | NA | TRBV30 | NA | TGTGCCTGGAGTTCCCGGGAGGGGGGCAGGGATGAAAAACTGTTTTTT | CAWSSREGGRDEKLFF
14 | TRBJ2-3 | once | TRBV5-4 | NA | TGTGCCAGCAGCCCGGAGCTGTCCACAGATACGCAGTATTTT | CASSPELSTDTQYF
16 | TRBJ1-4 | few | TRBV5-1 | NA | TGCGCCAGCAGCGGGGCCGGGGGAGCAACTAATGAAAAACTGTTTTTT | CASSGAGGATNEKLFF
15 | TRBJ2-7 | NA | TRBV5-1 | TRBD2 | TGCGCCAGCAGCTTGGATCCAGCGGGGGGTGGCGAGCAGTACTTC | CASSLDPAGGGEQYF
15 | TRBJ2-1 | NA | TRBV29-1 | TRBD2 | TGCAGCGTTGCCCTAGCGGGCCGCTCCTACAATGAGCAGTTCTTC | CSVALAGRSYNEQFF
16 | TRBJ1-4 | NA | TRBV15 | NA | TGTGCCACCAGCAGAAGGAGCCCGGCCTCTAATGAAAAACTGTTTTTT | CATSRRSPASNEKLFF
10 | TRBJ1-2 | NA | TRBV10-1 | NA | TGCGCCAGCAGTCAGATCGCCCCCACCTTC | CASSQIAPTF
16 | TRBJ1-5 | NA | TRBV18 | NA | TGTGCCAGCTCACCACCGCCGGGAATGGGCAATCAGCCCCAGCATTTT | CASSPPPGMGNQPQHF
14 | TRBJ1-6 | NA | TRBV30 | NA | TGTGCCTGGAGTCCCAGGGTTACGAATTCACCCCTCCACTTT | CAWSPRVTNSPLHF
18 | TRBJ1-5 | once | TRBV29-1 | TRBD1 | TGCAGCCCCAAACTCCGGGACAGGGGAAGAGGGAGCAATCAGCCCCAGCATTTT | CSPKLRDRGRGSNQPQHF
15 | TRBJ2-7 | once | TRBV6-6 | TRBD1 | TGTGCCAGCATTGCCGGGACAGGGCTCTCCTACGAGCAGTACTTC | CASIAGTGLSYEQYF
16 | TRBJ2-7 | NA | TRBV5-1 | TRBD2 | TGCGCCAGCAGCTTGAGTTCGGCTAGCGGGAACTACGAGCAGTACTTC | CASSLSSASGNYEQYF
13 | TRBJ1-4 | NA | TRBV7-9 | NA | TGTGCCAGCCGTCGGGGGGACGATGAAAAACTGTTTTTT | CASRRGDDEKLFF
16 | TRBJ1-6 | NA | TRBV7-9 | TRBD1 | TGTGCCAGCAGCTCGGAAGCCGGGACAGCAAATTCACCCCTCCACTTT | CASSSEAGTANSPLHF
14 | TRBJ1-5 | NA | TRBV2 | NA | TGTGCCAGCAACCCGGGGGGGGTGGATCAGCCCCAGCATTTT | CASNPGGVDQPQHF
13 | TRBJ1-2 | NA | TRBV27 | TRBD1 | TGTGCCAGCACCCCCGGGACAGGGGGTGGCTACACCTTC | CASTPGTGGGYTF
16 | TRBJ1-1 | NA | TRBV25-1 | TRBD1 | TGTGCCAGCATGGACGGACAGGGTGGGGGAAGCACTGAAGCTTTCTTT | CASMDGQGGGSTEAFF
17 | TRBJ2-3 | NA | TRBV2 | TRBD2 | TGTGCCAGCAGTACCCCTCGAGATAGCGGGAGCACAGATACGCAGTATTTT | CASSTPRDSGSTDTQYF
14 | TRBJ2-3 | NA | TRBV4-3 | NA | TGCGCCAGCAGCCAGCAAACGAGAGGGGATACGCAGTATTTT | CASSQQTRGDTQYF
14 | TRBJ1-1 | NA | TRBV6-5 | TRBD1 | TGTGCCAGCACCGCGGACAGGATGAACACTGAAGCTTTCTTT | CASTADRMNTEAFF
14 | TRBJ2-7 | NA | TRBV6-5 | TRBD1 | TGTGCCAGCAGTTACGGACAGGGCTCCTACGAGCAGTACTTC | CASSYGQGSYEQYF
13 | TRBJ2-7 | NA | TRBV6-1 | NA | TGTGCCAGCAGTGAAGCGGGGGCGCGTGAGCAGTACTTC | CASSEAGAREQYF
16 | TRBJ1-1 | once | TRBV5-8 | TRBD1 | TGTGCCAGCAGCTCAGAGGGACAGGTAAAGAACACTGAAGCTTTCTTT | CASSSEGQVKNTEAFF
13 | TRBJ2-7 | NA | TRBV11-3 | NA | TGTGCCAGCAGCTCGGGGGACGGCAACGAGCAGTACTTC | CASSSGDGNEQYF
16 | TRBJ2-7 | few | TRBV7-9 | NA | TGTGCCAGCAGCTTAGCGGGGGGGCTGGGTCCCTACGAGCAGTACTTC | CASSLAGGLGPYEQYF
16 | TRBJ1-2 | NA | TRBV5-4 | NA | TGTGCCAGCAGCTTCACCTCCGGGGGGGGCGACTATGGCTACACCTTC | CASSFTSGGGDYGYTF
15 | TRBJ1-2 | NA | TRBV11-2 | NA | TGTGCCAGCAGCTCCCCCAGGACACCTGGGGATGGCTACACCTTC | CASSSPRTPGDGYTF
15 | TRBJ1-4 | NA | TRBV7-9 | NA | TGTGCCAGCAGCCGACCCCTCGGAGGGGATGAAAAACTGTTTTTT | CASSRPLGGDEKLFF
16 | TRBJ1-2 | NA | TRBV6-1 | TRBD1 | TGTGCCAGCAGTGAAGACGTGCAGGGGGATTTTCTTGGCTACACCTTC | CASSEDVQGDFLGYTF
16 | TRBJ1-1 | NA | TRBV2 | TRBD1 | TGTGCCAGCAGTGGTCCGCCAGGACAGGTAAACACTGAAGCTTTCTTT | CASSGPPGQVNTEAFF
15 | TRBJ2-3 | NA | TRBV4-3 | TRBD2 | TGCGCCAGCAGCCAAGAGAGCGGGAGCGGATATACGCAGTATTTT | CASSQESGSGYTQYF